A single sample is the source of the 6 T cell receptor beta chains below, sequenced in a study of OX40 agonist ivuxolimab in advanced cancers. Some clones are missing from TCRdb's copy, which holds only in-frame ones; the method was immunoSEQ multiplex PCR. The sample consists of about 84,000 clones, 75% to 90% of them appearing once. Sample: CD4+ or CD8+ T cells sorted from blood, taken in a trial of the OX40 agonist ivuxolimab. The receptors were gathered from an adult with an advanced solid tumor such as melanoma, head and neck, liver or kidney cancer.

V and J are TRBV28 and TRBJ2-7, with 9 positions matching TRBD1. V was pared by 5 bases and J by 4 bases, with 9 bases of the junction left unmatched. The germline V gene encodes CDR1 MDHEN and CDR2 SYDVKM. CDR3 size: 15 residues. CDR3 sequence: CASSPGTGWRYEQYF. In DNA, the CDR3 is TGTGCCAGCAGTCCAGGGACAGGGTGGCGGTACGAGCAGTACTTC.

The chain uses TRBV20-1 and TRBJ2-3; no reliable D call. The germline V gene has CDR1 DFQATT and CDR2 SNEGSKA (reference sequence). The CDR3 totals 10 residues. Trimming removed 3 bases from V and 6 bases from J, with 4 bases in between. CDR3 residues: CSASLDTQYF. CDR3 nucleotide sequence: TGCAGTGCTAGTCTGGATACGCAGTATTTT.

The J gene is TRBJ1-4, the V gene TRBV6-5, with D possibly being TRBD1 (6 bases). The CDR3 runs 15 residues. The ends were cut back, 0 bases at V and 8 bases at J, with 13 bases in the middle. Germline V gene lookup returns CDR1 MNHEY and CDR2 SVGAGI. CDR3 residues: CASSYSGGYGEKLFF. In nucleotides, the CDR3 is TGTGCCAGCAGTTACTCAGGGGGGTATGGGGAAAAACTGTTTTTT.

This chain joins TRBV11-3 and TRBJ2-3; unclear D gene. V was cut by 5 bases and J by 9 bases, with 18 bases left in between. The germline V gene has CDR1 SGHNT and CDR2 YENEEA. The CDR3 covers 14 residues. CDR3 sequence (DNA): TGTGCCAGCAGCGCCCAACACAGTGCGGACACGCAGTATTTT. This codes for CASSAQHSADTQYF.

The chain recombines TRBV7-8 with TRBJ2-1, with 7 bases that match TRBD2. The CDR3 totals 14 residues. The V and J ends lost 5 bases and 7 bases, in that order; junction bases with no gene match: 8. In germline, CDR1 is SGHVS, CDR2 FQNEAQ. This CDR3 reads CASSPRDYLNEQFF. For the CDR3, the DNA is TGTGCCAGCAGCCCCCGGGACTATCTTAATGAGCAGTTCTTC.

This clone occurred once. The chain carries TRBV4-1 and TRBJ2-3; D unclear. CDR3 size: 17 residues. V was shortened by 1 base and J by 2 bases, with 16 bases between the two germline ends. In germline, CDR1 is MGHRA, CDR2 YSYEKL. CDR3 nucleotide sequence: TGCGCCAGCAGCCAAGGCCTTCAAAGCAGAACCACAGATACGCAGTATTTT. Translating gives CASSQGLQSRTTDTQYF.